The 3 T cell receptor beta chains below all came from one sample that was sequenced in a study of monozygotic twins with inflammatory bowel disease. TCRdb re-called the 5' RACE reads and gives one entry per CDR3 protein, without DNA. The sample includes 150,000 to 200,000 distinct CDR3 sequences. Sequencing used blood. All receptors derive from a human donor with ulcerative colitis or Crohn's disease, or a healthy co-twin of an affected twin (not recorded which).

V and J are TRBV7-2 and TRBJ2-3; checking the TCRdb D call of TRBD1 is not possible without DNA. This CDR3 has 15 amino acids. In germline, CDR1 is SGHTA, CDR2 FQGNSA. The CDR3 region is CASSLESRGADTQYF.

This chain connects TRBV20-1 to TRBJ2-2; the TCRdb call, TRBD1, lacks DNA for checking. The CDR3 has 16 residues. Germline V gene data show CDR1 as DFQATT and CDR2 as SNEGSKA (reference sequence). The CDR3 is CSARDPGEVNTGELFF.

This rearrangement joins TRBV5-1 to TRBJ2-1; absent DNA, TCRdb's TRBD1 call cannot be checked. Germline V gene sequence: CDR1 SGHRS, CDR2 YFSETQ. The CDR3 is 16 amino acids. The CDR3 sequence is CASSTSGTGRINEQFF. Variable domain in full (rest from reference TRBV5-1 and TRBJ2-1): KAGVTQTPRYLIKTRGQQVTLSCSPISGHRSVSWYQQTPGQGLQFLFEYFSETQRNKGNFPGRFSGRQFSNSRSEMNVSTLELGDSALYLCASSTSGTGRINEQFFGPGTRLTVL.